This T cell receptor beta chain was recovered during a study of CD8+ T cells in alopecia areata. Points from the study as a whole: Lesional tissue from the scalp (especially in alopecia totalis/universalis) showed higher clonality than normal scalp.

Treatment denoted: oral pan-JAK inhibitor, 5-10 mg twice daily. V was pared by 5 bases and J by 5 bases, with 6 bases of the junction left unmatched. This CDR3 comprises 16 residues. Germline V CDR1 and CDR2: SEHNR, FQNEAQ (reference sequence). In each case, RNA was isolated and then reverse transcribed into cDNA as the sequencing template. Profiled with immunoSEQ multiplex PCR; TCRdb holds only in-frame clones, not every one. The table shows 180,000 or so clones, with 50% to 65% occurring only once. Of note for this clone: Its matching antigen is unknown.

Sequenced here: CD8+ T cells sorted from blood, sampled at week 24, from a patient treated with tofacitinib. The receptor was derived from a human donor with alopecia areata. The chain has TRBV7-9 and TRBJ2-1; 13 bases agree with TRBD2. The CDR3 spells CASSPTSGGIDNEQFF. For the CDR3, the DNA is TGTGCCAGCAGCCCGACTAGCGGGGGGATTGACAATGAGCAGTTCTTC.